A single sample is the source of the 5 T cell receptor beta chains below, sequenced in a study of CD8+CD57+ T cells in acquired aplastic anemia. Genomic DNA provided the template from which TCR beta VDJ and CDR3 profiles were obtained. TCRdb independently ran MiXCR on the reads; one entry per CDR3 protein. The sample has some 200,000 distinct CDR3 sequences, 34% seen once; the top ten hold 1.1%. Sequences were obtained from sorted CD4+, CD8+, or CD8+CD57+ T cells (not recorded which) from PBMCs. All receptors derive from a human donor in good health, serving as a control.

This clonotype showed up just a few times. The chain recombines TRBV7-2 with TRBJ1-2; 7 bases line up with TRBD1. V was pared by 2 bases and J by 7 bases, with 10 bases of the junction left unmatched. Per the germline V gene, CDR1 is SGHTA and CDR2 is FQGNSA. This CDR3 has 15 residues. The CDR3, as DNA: TGTGCCAGCAGCTTAATCGCCAGGGGGGGGGTTGGCTACACCTTC. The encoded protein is CASSLIARGGVGYTF.

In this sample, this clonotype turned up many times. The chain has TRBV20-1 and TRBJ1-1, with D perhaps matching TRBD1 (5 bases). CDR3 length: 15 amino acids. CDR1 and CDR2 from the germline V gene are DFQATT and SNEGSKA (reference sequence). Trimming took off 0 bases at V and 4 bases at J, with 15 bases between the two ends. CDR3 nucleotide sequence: TGCAGTGCTAGAGATCGTCGGGGCTCGGGCACTGAAGCTTTCTTT. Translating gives CSARDRRGSGTEAFF.

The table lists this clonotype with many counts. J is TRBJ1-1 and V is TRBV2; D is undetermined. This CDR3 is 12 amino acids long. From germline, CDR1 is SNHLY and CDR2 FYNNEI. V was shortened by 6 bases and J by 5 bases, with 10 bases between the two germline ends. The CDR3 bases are TGTGCCAGCAGCGAGACTCGTACTGAAGCTTTCTTT. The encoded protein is CASSETRTEAFF.

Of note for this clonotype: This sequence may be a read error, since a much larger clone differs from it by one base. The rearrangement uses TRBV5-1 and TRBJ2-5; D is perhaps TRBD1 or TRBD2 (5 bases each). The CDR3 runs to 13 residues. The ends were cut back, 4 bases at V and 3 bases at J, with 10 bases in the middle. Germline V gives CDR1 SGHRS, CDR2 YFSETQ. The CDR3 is CASSPVGEETQYF. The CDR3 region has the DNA TGCGCCAGCAGCCCAGTGGGGGAAGAGACCCAGTACTTC.

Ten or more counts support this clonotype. DNA of the CDR3: TGCAGTGCTGACCGACAGGGTCATGAGCAGTACTTC. This codes for CSADRQGHEQYF. This sequence joins TRBV20-1 and TRBJ2-7, with 7 bases that match TRBD1. CDR1 and CDR2 from the germline V gene are DFQATT and SNEGSKA (reference sequence). The CDR3 contains 12 residues. Trimming at V came to 5 bases and at J to 7 bases, leaving 8 bases not matched to a gene.